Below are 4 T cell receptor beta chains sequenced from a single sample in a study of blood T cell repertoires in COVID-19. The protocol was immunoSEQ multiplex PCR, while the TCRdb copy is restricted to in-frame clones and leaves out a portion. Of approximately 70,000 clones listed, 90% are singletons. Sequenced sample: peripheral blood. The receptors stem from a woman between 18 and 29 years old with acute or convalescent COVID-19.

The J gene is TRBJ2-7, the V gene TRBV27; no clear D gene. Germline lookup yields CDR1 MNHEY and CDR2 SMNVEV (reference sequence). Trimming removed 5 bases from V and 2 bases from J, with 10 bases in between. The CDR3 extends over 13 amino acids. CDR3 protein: CASSPSETYEQYF. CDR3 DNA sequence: TGTGCCAGCAGTCCGTCTGAGACCTACGAGCAGTACTTC.

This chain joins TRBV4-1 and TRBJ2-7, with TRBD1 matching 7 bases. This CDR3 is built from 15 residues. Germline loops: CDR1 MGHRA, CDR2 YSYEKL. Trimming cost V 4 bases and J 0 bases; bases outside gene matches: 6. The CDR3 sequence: CASSLSGTASYEQYF. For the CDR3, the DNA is TGCGCCAGCAGCCTTTCCGGGACAGCCTCCTACGAGCAGTACTTC.

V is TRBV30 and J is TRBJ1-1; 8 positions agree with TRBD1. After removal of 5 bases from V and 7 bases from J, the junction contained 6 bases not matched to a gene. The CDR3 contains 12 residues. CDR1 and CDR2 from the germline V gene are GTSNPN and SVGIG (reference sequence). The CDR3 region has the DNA TGTGCCTGGGGACAGGGCCGACATGAAGCTTTCTTT. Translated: CAWGQGRHEAFF.

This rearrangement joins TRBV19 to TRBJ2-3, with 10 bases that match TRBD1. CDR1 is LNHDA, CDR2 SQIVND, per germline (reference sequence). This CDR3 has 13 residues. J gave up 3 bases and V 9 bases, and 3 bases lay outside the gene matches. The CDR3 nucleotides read TGTGCCAGCCGGGACAGGGGTACAGATACGCAGTATTTT. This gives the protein CASRDRGTDTQYF.